This T cell receptor beta chain stems from a study of cytomegalovirus exposure and HLA in healthy donors. Points on this clone: The target antigen is unknown.

Findings and limits, study-wide: CMV serostatus was the sole immune exposure information available. Highest at DRB1 and lowest at HLA-C, TCR association rates differed among HLA loci in a later analysis. Over 15,000 TCR beta sequences were associated with HLA alleles at 0.05 false discovery rate in a later analysis.

Germline V gene sequence: CDR1 SNHLY, CDR2 FYNNEI. This CDR3 region has 12 residues. V dropped 0 bases and J dropped 4 bases, with 4 bases sitting between them. PCR employed 60 Vbeta and 13 Jbeta primers. Method: immunoSEQ multiplex PCR; TCRdb's copy keeps in-frame clones and lacks some. The repertoire has 80,000 or so clones, less than 80% of them found once; the top ten carry 6.9%. The sample taken for sequencing was PBMCs. This TCR derives from a woman between 45 and 60 years old in good health and CMV-seropositive. V and J are TRBV2 and TRBJ2-7, with D unresolved. CDR3 in amino acids: CASSEAYYEQYF. The CDR3 region has the DNA TGTGCCAGCAGTGAAGCCTATTACGAGCAGTACTTC.